The rows below give T cell receptor beta chains drawn from one sample of a study of OX40 agonist ivuxolimab in advanced cancers. Data came from immunoSEQ multiplex PCR; TCRdb stores just in-frame clones and leaves some out. This repertoire shows 55,000 to 75,000 clones, roughly 85% found once; its top ten account for roughly 4%. Sequenced here: CD4+ or CD8+ T cells sorted from blood, sampled in a trial of the OX40 agonist ivuxolimab. The receptors shown here come from an adult with an advanced solid tumor such as melanoma, head and neck, liver or kidney cancer. The CDR3 runs from the conserved cysteine through the conserved F or W. The D gene is left open where the match is weak. Clone size is given for some rows only: seen once, a few or many times, or a class if the clone is expanded.

v_gene	abundance	d_gene	j_gene	CDR3nt	CDR3aa
TRBV2	few	NA	TRBJ1-1	TGTGCCAGCAGTGAGAGGTTTGGCACTGAAGCTTTCTTT	CASSERFGTEAFF
TRBV10-2	NA	NA	TRBJ2-5	TGCGCCAGCAATCCACTGGACGGGATAGGGTTGGAGACCCAGTACTTC	CASNPLDGIGLETQYF
TRBV28	NA	NA	TRBJ1-2	TGTGCCAGCAGTTTGGGGGGATCGGTCTACGGCTACACCTTC	CASSLGGSVYGYTF
TRBV5-5	NA	TRBD1	TRBJ2-7	TGTGCCAGCAGGCCGCTACAGGGGGATTACGAGCAGTACTTC	CASRPLQGDYEQYF
TRBV28	NA	TRBD1	TRBJ1-1	TGTGCCAGCAGTTCGACAGGGTTGGGGAACACTGAAGCTTTCTTT	CASSSTGLGNTEAFF
TRBV6-4	NA	TRBD1	TRBJ2-3	TGTGCCAGCAGACGGGACAGGGATGAAAATACGCAGTATTTT	CASRRDRDENTQYF
TRBV5-4	once	TRBD2	TRBJ2-1	TGTGCCAGCAGCTCGGGTAGCGGGGGTTACCGGTCCTACAATGAGCAGTTCTTC	CASSSGSGGYRSYNEQFF
TRBV7-2	NA	NA	TRBJ2-7	TGTGCCAGCAGCTATAGGGGGAACTCCTACGAGCAGTACTTC	CASSYRGNSYEQYF
TRBV19	NA	NA	TRBJ1-5	TGTGCCAGTACCTATACCAGGGAATTCAATCAGCCCCAGCATTTT	CASTYTREFNQPQHF
TRBV7-8	NA	NA	TRBJ2-3	TGTGCCAGCAGCTTACGGCAGGGAGATAGCACAGATACGCAGTATTTT	CASSLRQGDSTDTQYF
TRBV7-8	NA	NA	TRBJ1-1	TGTGCCAGCAGCTCGGGGTTAACCGGGGCTGAAGCTTTCTTT	CASSSGLTGAEAFF
TRBV14	NA	TRBD2	TRBJ2-3	TGTGCCAGCAGCCAAGGGCGGGGGTCGACAGATACGCAGTATTTT	CASSQGRGSTDTQYF
TRBV6-5	NA	NA	TRBJ2-5	TGTGCCAGCAGTGCCCGGTGGGCCTTAGAGACCCAGTACTTC	CASSARWALETQYF
TRBV30	NA	TRBD1	TRBJ1-6	TGTGCCTGGAGTACCTGGACAGGGAGAAATTTCTCACCCCTCCACTTT	CAWSTWTGRNFSPLHF
TRBV19	NA	TRBD2	TRBJ2-1	TGTGCCAGTAGGACTAGCGGAGGGAATGAGCAGTTCTTC	CASRTSGGNEQFF
TRBV4-3	few	NA	TRBJ1-6	TGCGCCAGCAGCCAAGATCGGCAGGGGAATTCACCCCTCCACTTT	CASSQDRQGNSPLHF
TRBV7-8	NA	NA	TRBJ2-7	TGTGCCAGCAGCTTCAGTACCAAAACAGGTAGCCCCTACGAGCAGTACTTC	CASSFSTKTGSPYEQYF
TRBV5-1	NA	TRBD1	TRBJ2-2	TGCGCCAGCAGACCCGGGACAGGAGGCACCGGGGAGCTGTTTTTT	CASRPGTGGTGELFF
TRBV7-8	NA	NA	TRBJ1-1	TGTGCCAGCAGCTTAGCGAGGGTGAACACTGAAGCTTTCTTT	CASSLARVNTEAFF
TRBV5-1	NA	NA	TRBJ1-5	TGCGCCAGCAGCCCGGAGGCGGGGTGGCGGGATCAGCCCCAGCATTTT	CASSPEAGWRDQPQHF
TRBV14	few	TRBD2	TRBJ2-7	TGTGCCAGCAGCCAATGGGTACTAGCGGGAAACTCCTACGAGCAGTACTTC	CASSQWVLAGNSYEQYF
TRBV28	NA	NA	TRBJ2-5	TGTGCCAGCAGCTCACAAGAGACCCAGTACTTC	CASSSQETQYF
TRBV27	NA	TRBD2	TRBJ2-1	TGTGCCAGCAGCTCGCCCCGACTAGCGGGAGAATACAATGAGCAGTTCTTC	CASSSPRLAGEYNEQFF
TRBV29-1	NA	NA	TRBJ2-1	TGCAGCACCGGAGGCCCCGGGAATGTAGGGAGTGGTGAGCAGTTCTTC	CSTGGPGNVGSGEQFF
TRBV2	NA	NA	TRBJ2-7	TGTGCCAGCAGTGAAAGTCTAGCAGCTTACTACGAGCAGTACTTC	CASSESLAAYYEQYF
TRBV13	NA	NA	TRBJ1-1	TGTGCCAGCAGCATCTCCGGGACAACGAACACTGAAGCTTTCTTT	CASSISGTTNTEAFF
TRBV18	NA	NA	TRBJ2-1	TGTGCCAGCTTTTACGGACAGCCTCCGAAGCAGTTCTTC	CASFYGQPPKQFF
TRBV5-4	NA	TRBD1	TRBJ2-7	TGTGCCAGCAGCCCCGGGACAGAAGGCTACGAGCAGTACTTC	CASSPGTEGYEQYF
TRBV30	NA	NA	TRBJ1-4	TGTGCCTGGAGTTCTCTGACCCCAGATAACAAAAAACTGTTTTTT	CAWSSLTPDNKKLFF
TRBV19	NA	NA	TRBJ2-1	TGTGCCAGTTCCCTTTCGACGTATCTCAATGAGCAGTTCTTC	CASSLSTYLNEQFF
TRBV14	NA	TRBD2	TRBJ2-1	TGTGCCAGCAGCCCCACGGGGGGGGCTGGAAATGAGCAGTTCTTC	CASSPTGGAGNEQFF
TRBV2	once	TRBD1	TRBJ2-3	TGTGCCAGCAGTCCTCGACAGGGCAGCACAGATACGCAGTATTTT	CASSPRQGSTDTQYF
TRBV28	NA	TRBD1	TRBJ1-2	TGTGCCAGCAGTTTAATCGGGACAGGGGGCCGTTACTATGGCTACACCTTC	CASSLIGTGGRYYGYTF
TRBV5-1	NA	TRBD1	TRBJ2-2	TGCGCCAGCAGCTTGTCAGGACAGGAGCTCTCGGGCACCGGGGAGCTGTTTTTT	CASSLSGQELSGTGELFF
TRBV5-4	once	TRBD2	TRBJ2-3	TGTGCCAGCAGCTCTGGGACTAGCGGGACTAGCACAGATACGCAGTATTTT	CASSSGTSGTSTDTQYF
TRBV27	NA	TRBD1	TRBJ1-2	TGTGCCAGCAGTTCAAACACAGGGGGTTTTAGCTATGGCTACACCTTC	CASSSNTGGFSYGYTF
TRBV29-1	NA	TRBD1	TRBJ1-2	TGCAGCGCCCCGGGACAGGGATATGGCTACACCTTC	CSAPGQGYGYTF
TRBV19	NA	NA	TRBJ2-1	TGTGCCAGTAGGCCAGGCTTGATCTCGAGCTCCTACAATGAGCAGTTCTTC	CASRPGLISSSYNEQFF
TRBV4-1	NA	NA	TRBJ2-4	TGCGCCAGCAGCCAAGTAGACGTTCTAGCCAAAAACATTCAGTACTTC	CASSQVDVLAKNIQYF
TRBV30	few	NA	TRBJ1-1	TGTGCCTGGAGTGATTCGGAAGCTTTCTTT	CAWSDSEAFF
TRBV4-3	few	NA	TRBJ1-5	TGCGCCAGCAGCCAAGATGGTACCAATCAGCCCCAGCATTTT	CASSQDGTNQPQHF
TRBV9	NA	NA	TRBJ1-5	TGTGCCAGCGGTGGGGGTAATCAGCCCCAGCATTTT	CASGGGNQPQHF
TRBV11-1	once	NA	TRBJ1-1	TGTGCCAGCAGCTTTTCGTTTGCCACTGAAGCTTTCTTT	CASSFSFATEAFF
TRBV18	NA	NA	TRBJ2-1	TGTGCCAGCTCACCGTCGGACTACGGGCAGTTCTTC	CASSPSDYGQFF
TRBV5-1	once	NA	TRBJ1-3	TGCGCCAGCAGCCCTTGGGGAGTCAGTGGGGGAAACACCATATATTTT	CASSPWGVSGGNTIYF
TRBV6-1	few	NA	TRBJ2-7	TGTGCCAGCAGTCCCCCGTTCCGGGTGAGATACGAGCAGTACTTC	CASSPPFRVRYEQYF
TRBV5-1	NA	TRBD1	TRBJ2-2	TGCGCCAGCAGCTTGGACAGGGGGCGGATACCGGAGCTGTTTTTT	CASSLDRGRIPELFF
TRBV18	NA	NA	TRBJ1-2	TGTGCCAGCTCACCACTACGGATCGGGCCTCTCGTTAACTATGGCTACACCTTC	CASSPLRIGPLVNYGYTF
TRBV4-2	NA	NA	TRBJ1-3	TGTGCCAGCAGCCAAGATCGTCTCCCTGGAAACACCATATATTTT	CASSQDRLPGNTIYF
TRBV18	NA	NA	TRBJ1-2	TGTGCCAGCTCACCCGACAAGATCGGCTACACCTTC	CASSPDKIGYTF
TRBV28	NA	NA	TRBJ2-5	TGTGCCAGCAGTTCCCCGGACAGACAAGAGACCCAGTACTTC	CASSSPDRQETQYF
TRBV5-1	NA	NA	TRBJ1-1	TGCGCCAGCAGCTTGGAAGGGAGCACTGAAGCTTTCTTT	CASSLEGSTEAFF
TRBV14	NA	NA	TRBJ1-6	TGTGCCAGCCGTACAGAAGTCTATAATTCACCCCTCCACTTT	CASRTEVYNSPLHF